This TCR beta chain stems from a study of neoadjuvant nivolumab and ipilimumab in lung cancer. Study in general: Nivolumab 3 mg/kg was given days 1, 15 and 29, plus ipilimumab 1 mg/kg day 1 in combination.

Broader study findings: TCR receptors were sequenced in few samples. Compared with tumor-adjacent uninvolved lung, resected tumors showed greater richness and clonality. Blood richness before therapy tracked richness in tumors resected after neoadjuvant therapy.

This clone appeared a few times. Antigen: not known. Trimming took 4 bases from V and 16 from J, leaving 5 bases between them. Germline V gene sequence: CDR1 LNHDA, CDR2 SQIVND (reference sequence). This CDR3 contains 8 residues. Generated by immunoSEQ multiplex PCR, the TCRdb table keeps only in-frame clones and is missing some. The sample consists of tens of thousands of clones, about 89% of them appearing once. The material was blood, obtained before neoadjuvant nivolumab, alone or with ipilimumab. This TCR derives from an adult with non-small cell lung cancer. Some clones in this sample may be carry-over from other donors' samples. The chain recombines TRBV19 with TRBJ1-5; D call uncertain. This CDR3 reads CASSTSHF. The CDR3 DNA reads TGTGCCAGTAGTACTTCCCATTTT. The full variable domain, in which reference TRBV19 and TRBJ1-5 provide the parts outside the CDR3, is DGGITQSPKYLFRKEGQNVTLSCEQNLNHDAMYWYRQDPGQGLRLIYYSQIVNDFQKGDIAEGYSVSREKKESFPLTVTSAQKNPTAFYLCASSTSHFGDGTRLSIL.